This entry lists 19 T cell receptor beta chains sequenced from one sample in a study of regulatory T cells in long-lasting Graves disease. Time point given: newly diagnosed GD, antithyroid drugs for less than 3 months. RNA extracted from PBMCs served as the sequencing template. Libraries of TCR beta came from iRepertoire HTBI primers plus Arm-PCR of CDR3 regions. TCRdb analysed the multiplex PCR reads with MiXCR anew, one entry per CDR3 protein. The table shows around 420,000 distinct CDR3 sequences, with 15% to 19% occurring only once. The starting material was peripheral blood mononuclear cells (PBMCs), obtained at new diagnosis, from a patient treated with antithyroid drugs. These receptors were obtained from a female donor with Graves disease.

At least ten counts were recorded for this clonotype. This chain's CDR3 is CASNQNRGLNEQFF. In DNA, the CDR3 is TGCGCCAGCAATCAAAACAGGGGGCTCAATGAGCAGTTCTTC. This rearrangement joins TRBV10-2 to TRBJ2-1, with TRBD1 matching over 9 bases. Trimming removed 7 bases from V and 6 bases from J; junction bases left unmatched: 7. The CDR3 length is 14 residues. Germline V gene sequence: CDR1 WSHSY, CDR2 SAAADI.

This clonotype was recorded many times. V is TRBV6-1 and J is TRBJ1-1, with D unclear. The germline gives CDR1 MNHNS, CDR2 SASEGT. The CDR3 runs 13 residues. Between the trimmed V and J ends, which lost 7 bases and 3 bases, there was a span of 12 bases. CDR3 sequence: CASNRPVDTEAFF. The CDR3, as DNA: TGTGCCAGCAACAGACCGGTAGACACTGAAGCTTTCTTT.

There are many counts of this clonotype. The chain employs TRBV2 and TRBJ1-4; D possibly corresponds to TRBD1 (5 bases). The CDR3 loop spans 14 amino acids. V was pared by 7 bases and J by 3 bases, with 12 bases between. Germline loops: CDR1 SNHLY, CDR2 FYNNEI. The CDR3 here is CASTLAGPNEKLFF. The CDR3, as DNA: TGTGCCAGCACCCTCGCGGGACCTAATGAAAAACTGTTTTTT. Looking up the rest from reference TRBV2 and TRBJ1-4 gives the full variable domain: EPEVTQTPSHQVTQMGQEVILRCVPISNHLYFYWYRQILGQKVEFLVSFYNNEISEKSEIFDDQFSVERPDGSNFTLKIRSTKLEDSAMYFCASTLAGPNEKLFFGSGTQLSVL.

This clonotype has at least ten counts. This chain joins TRBV5-1 and TRBJ1-2, with 10 bases lining up with TRBD1. V lost 4 bases and J lost 8; bases outside the gene matches: 8. The CDR3 is 14 amino acids. Germline V gene sequence: CDR1 SGHRS, CDR2 YFSETQ. The CDR3 nucleotides are TGCGCCAGCAGCCCGGGCGGACAGGGGGTCGGCTACACCTTC. Translation: CASSPGGQGVGYTF.

At least ten counts were recorded for this clonotype. The chain links TRBV6-5 to TRBJ1-1; no firm D call. Germline CDR1 reads MNHEY; CDR2 reads SVGAGI. This CDR3 region has 16 residues. Trimming took 2 bases from V and 0 from J, leaving 13 bases between them. The CDR3 here is CASSYVEVGLNTEAFF. The CDR3 region has the DNA TGTGCCAGCAGTTACGTCGAGGTCGGCTTGAACACTGAAGCTTTCTTT.

Turning to this clonotype: A read error is possible here, since a much larger clone lies one base away. The V call is TRBV13, the J call TRBJ2-1; weak D call: TRBD1 (6 bases). Trimming removed 5 bases at V and 8 bases at J, with 10 bases between. From germline, CDR1 is PRHDT and CDR2 FYEKMQ (reference sequence). This CDR3 contains 12 residues. CDR3 bases: TGTGCCAGCAGCGGTAGGGGGTATGAGCAGTTCTTC. Protein: CASSGRGYEQFF.

Many counts were recorded for this clonotype. As DNA, the CDR3 is TGTGCCAGCAGTTCTCCCAGATCATCCTACAATGAGCAGTTCTTC. It encodes CASSSPRSSYNEQFF. V and J are TRBV2 and TRBJ2-1; D gene unclear. The germline CDR1 and CDR2 sequences are SNHLY and FYNNEI. This CDR3 spans 15 amino acids. V lost 5 bases and J 1 base, leaving 12 bases between the germline ends.

This clonotype was counted ten times or more. V is TRBV7-3 and J is TRBJ2-3; TRBD2 agrees at 7 bases. Germline V gene data show CDR1 as SGHTA and CDR2 as FQGTGA. The CDR3 contains 15 residues. With V trimmed by 5 bases and J by 1 base, 6 bases remained unmatched. CDR3 DNA sequence: TGTGCCAGCAGCCTCGGACTAGGCGGCACAGATACGCAGTATTTT. As protein: CASSLGLGGTDTQYF.

This rearrangement joins TRBV20-1 to TRBJ2-2; D perhaps matches TRBD2 (9 bases). The CDR3 loop spans 16 amino acids. Germline CDR1 reads DFQATT; CDR2 reads SNEGSKA (reference sequence). V was shortened by 0 bases and J by 6 bases, with 17 bases between the two germline ends. The CDR3 region is CSARDQGASGAGELFF. The CDR3, as DNA: TGCAGTGCTAGAGACCAGGGGGCTAGCGGGGCCGGGGAGCTGTTTTTT.

This clonotype was counted many times. This chain uses TRBV27 with TRBJ1-1, with D perhaps matching TRBD1 (6 bases). Germline lookup yields CDR1 MNHEY and CDR2 SMNVEV (reference sequence). V dropped 3 bases and J dropped 6 bases, with 11 bases sitting between them. The CDR3 loop spans 13 amino acids. CDR3 nucleotides: TGTGCCAGCAGTTTTGAAGGGGGGCCTGAAGCTTTCTTT. This sequence encodes CASSFEGGPEAFF.

The chain has TRBV12-3 or TRBV12-4 and TRBJ2-7; no definite D call. The CDR3 sequence is 12 residues long. V was cut by 5 bases and J by 4 bases, with 9 bases left in between. The CDR3: CASSETVYEQYF. In DNA, the CDR3 is TGTGCCAGCAGTGAAACAGTGTACGAGCAGTACTTC.

This clonotype was detected ten times or more. The gene calls are TRBV11-2 and TRBJ2-3, with D hard to call. CDR1 and CDR2 (germline): SGHAT, FQNNGV. This CDR3 comprises 15 residues. Trimming cost V 0 bases and J 3 bases, with 10 bases left between them. Written as DNA, the CDR3 is TGTGCCAGCAGCTTAGATAAATGGGATACAGATACGCAGTATTTT. Protein: CASSLDKWDTDTQYF.

This chain uses TRBV7-9 with TRBJ2-2, with 8 positions matching TRBD1. The CDR3 covers 16 residues. The V gene's germline CDR1 is SEHNR and CDR2 FQNEAQ (reference sequence). Trimming removed 5 bases from V and 5 bases from J; junction bases left unmatched: 10. The CDR3 protein is CASSPTTGGRTGELFF. CDR3 DNA: TGTGCCAGCAGCCCAACCACAGGGGGAAGAACCGGGGAGCTGTTTTTT. The variable domain in full, with the rest retrieved from reference TRBV7-9 and TRBJ2-2, is DTGVSQNPRHKITKRGQNVTFRCDPISEHNRLYWYRQTLGQGPEFLTYFQNEAQLEKSRLLSDRFSAERPKGSFSTLEIQRTEQGDSAMYLCASSPTTGGRTGELFFGEGSRLTVL.

This clonotype was detected many times. The gene calls are TRBV11-1 and TRBJ1-1; D is ambiguous. V was shortened by 0 bases and J by 6 bases, with 8 bases between the two germline ends. The CDR3 is 13 residues long. Germline V gene lookup returns CDR1 SGHAT and CDR2 FQDESV (reference sequence). CDR3 sequence reads: CASSLASVSEAFF. The CDR3 DNA is TGTGCCAGCAGCTTAGCGTCAGTCTCTGAAGCTTTCTTT.

The J gene is TRBJ2-2, the V gene TRBV24-1; D unresolved. The CDR3 has 13 residues. Trimming shortened V by 5 bases and J by 2 bases, and 5 bases separated the two germline ends. CDR1 is KGHDR, CDR2 SFDVKD, per germline. The CDR3 loop is CATSGHNTGELFF. The CDR3 region has the DNA TGTGCCACCAGTGGTCATAACACCGGGGAGCTGTTTTTT.

This rearrangement joins TRBV7-3 to TRBJ2-7, with D maybe TRBD2 (6 bases). This CDR3 contains 13 residues. Germline CDR1 and CDR2: SGHTA and FQGTGA. Trimming cost V 6 bases and J 6 bases, with 15 bases left between them. The CDR3 here is CASSRGRFGEQYF. In DNA, the CDR3 is TGTGCCAGCAGTCGGGGGAGGTTCGGCGAGCAGTACTTC.

The rearrangement links TRBV10-3 to TRBJ1-1; D is ambiguous. Germline V gives CDR1 ENHRY, CDR2 SYGVKD. Trimming shortened V by 4 bases and J by 4 bases, and 10 bases separated the two germline ends. This CDR3 has 13 residues. Here the CDR3 reads CAISVRGGTEAFF. The CDR3 DNA reads as TGTGCCATCAGTGTCCGGGGAGGCACTGAAGCTTTCTTT.

Only a few counts were recorded for this clonotype. The CDR3, as DNA: TGTGCCAGCAGTCCCTCCACGCGGGCGGGGTCCTACGAGCAGTACTTC. Protein sequence: CASSPSTRAGSYEQYF. The chain couples TRBV28 to TRBJ2-7; possibly TRBD2 for D (6 bases). Germline V gives CDR1 MDHEN, CDR2 SYDVKM. V lost 5 bases and J 1 base, leaving 18 bases between the germline ends. The CDR3 runs to 16 residues.

This clonotype was observed a few times. The rearrangement uses TRBV19 and TRBJ2-2; D could derive from TRBD1 or TRBD2 (5 bases each). V was shortened by 5 bases and J by 6 bases, with 16 bases between the two germline ends. This CDR3 has 15 amino acids. Per the germline V gene, CDR1 is LNHDA and CDR2 is SQIVND (reference sequence). Written as DNA, the CDR3 is TGTGCCAGTAGTCCCGTGGGGGAGCCGGCCGGGGAGCTGTTTTTT. This translates into CASSPVGEPAGELFF. The whole variable domain, remainder taken from reference TRBV19 and TRBJ2-2, is DGGITQSPKYLFRKEGQNVTLSCEQNLNHDAMYWYRQDPGQGLRLIYYSQIVNDFQKGDIAEGYSVSREKKESFPLTVTSAQKNPTAFYLCASSPVGEPAGELFFGEGSRLTVL.